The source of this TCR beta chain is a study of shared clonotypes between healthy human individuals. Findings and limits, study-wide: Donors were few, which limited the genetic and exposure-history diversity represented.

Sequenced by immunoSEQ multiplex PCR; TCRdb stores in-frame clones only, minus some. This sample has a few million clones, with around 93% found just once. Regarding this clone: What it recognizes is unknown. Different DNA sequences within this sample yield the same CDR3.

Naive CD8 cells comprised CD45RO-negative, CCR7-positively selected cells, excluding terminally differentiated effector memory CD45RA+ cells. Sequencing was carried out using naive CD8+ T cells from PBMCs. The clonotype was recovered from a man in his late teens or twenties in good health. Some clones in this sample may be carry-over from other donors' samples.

CDR3 DNA: TGTGCCAGCAGTTTATCAGGGGGAGGAACTGAAGCTTTCTTT. This translates into CASSLSGGGTEAFF. V and J are TRBV28 and TRBJ1-1, with TRBD1 matching over 7 bases. The CDR3 is 14 amino acids. Germline V gene sequence: CDR1 MDHEN, CDR2 SYDVKM. J was trimmed by 5 bases and V by 1 base; bases with no gene match: 4.